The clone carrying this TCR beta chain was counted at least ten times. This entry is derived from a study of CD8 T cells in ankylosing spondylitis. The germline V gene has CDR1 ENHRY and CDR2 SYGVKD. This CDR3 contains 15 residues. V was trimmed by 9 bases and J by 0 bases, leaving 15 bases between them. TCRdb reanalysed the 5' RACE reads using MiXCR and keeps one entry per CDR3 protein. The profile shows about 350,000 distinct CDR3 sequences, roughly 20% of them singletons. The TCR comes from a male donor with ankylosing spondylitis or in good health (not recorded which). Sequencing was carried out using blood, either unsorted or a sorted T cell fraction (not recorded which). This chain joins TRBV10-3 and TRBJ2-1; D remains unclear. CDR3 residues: CAMQNGLSSYNEQFF. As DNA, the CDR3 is TGTGCCATGCAAAATGGTCTAAGCTCCTACAATGAGCAGTTCTTC.